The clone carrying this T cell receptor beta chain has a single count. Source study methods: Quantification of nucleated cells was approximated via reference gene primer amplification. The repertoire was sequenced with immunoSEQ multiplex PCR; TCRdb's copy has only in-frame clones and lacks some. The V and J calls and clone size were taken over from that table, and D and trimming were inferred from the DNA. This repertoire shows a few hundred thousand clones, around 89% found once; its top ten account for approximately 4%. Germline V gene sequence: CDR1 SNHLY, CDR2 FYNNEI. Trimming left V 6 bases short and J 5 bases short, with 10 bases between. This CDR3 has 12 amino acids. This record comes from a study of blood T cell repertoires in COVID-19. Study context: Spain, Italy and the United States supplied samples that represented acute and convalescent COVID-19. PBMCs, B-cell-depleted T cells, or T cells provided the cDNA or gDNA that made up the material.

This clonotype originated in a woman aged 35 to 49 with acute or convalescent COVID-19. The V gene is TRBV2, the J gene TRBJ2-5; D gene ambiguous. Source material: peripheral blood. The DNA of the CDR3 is TGTGCCAGCAGACTCTCCAGGGAGACCCAGTACTTC. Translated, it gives CASRLSRETQYF.